This T cell receptor beta chain came from a study of OX40 agonist ivuxolimab in advanced cancers. In the study overall: Patients were infused with ivuxolimab every 2 weeks at 0.01 to 10 mg/kg. A mean age of approximately 64 years, range roughly 20 to 90, was recorded, and over 65% were male.

CDR1 LNHNV and CDR2 YYDKDF come from the germline V gene (reference sequence). The CDR3 totals 16 residues. V lost 0 bases and J 6 bases, leaving 15 bases between the germline ends. Overall study results and limits: In CD8+ T cells, expanded clones were on average more numerous than in CD4+. Partial responders receiving 0.1-3.0 mg/kg showed among the lowest clonal expansion.

A word on this clone: What it binds is unknown.

This table comes from immunoSEQ multiplex PCR, and its TCRdb copy is limited to in-frame clones, with some not included. This table has fewer than 80,000 clones, around 85% appearing once. V and J are TRBV15 and TRBJ1-5, with D possibly TRBD1 on 5 matching bases. The sequence derives from an adult with an advanced solid tumor such as melanoma, head and neck, liver or kidney cancer. This material consisted of CD4+ or CD8+ T cells sorted from blood, taken in a trial of the OX40 agonist ivuxolimab. The CDR3 sequence is CATSRDGAGVGQPQHF. CDR3 coding DNA: TGTGCCACCAGCAGAGACGGTGCGGGGGTAGGTCAGCCCCAGCATTTT. The entire variable domain, with the rest obtained from reference TRBV15 and TRBJ1-5, is as follows: DAMVIQNPRYQVTQFGKPVTLSCSQTLNHNVMYWYQQKSSQAPKLLFHYYDKDFNNEADTPDNFQSRRPNTSFCFLDIRSPGLGDTAMYLCATSRDGAGVGQPQHFGDGTRLSIL.